Sequencing of this T cell receptor (beta chain) was carried out in a study of T cells in localized non-small cell lung cancer. Study-level results: Higher T cell density in the blood was associated with longer overall survival, whereas higher adjacent-lung clonality associated with shorter survival. Only one tumor region was sequenced, so heterogeneity remains possible. The study detected a median around 50 of the top 100 tumor clones in adjacent lung. There was higher T cell clonality in uninvolved adjacent lung than in tumor, and it was highest there.

TCRdb's table, derived via immunoSEQ multiplex PCR, lists solely in-frame clones and lacks some. The sample shows about 45,000 clones, 80% to 85% of them seen only once. Germline CDR1 SGHTA, CDR2 FQGNSA. Trimming removed 8 bases from V and 9 bases from J; junction bases left unmatched: 10. The CDR3 has 15 amino acids. To note about this clone: Antigen unknown.

The chain links TRBV7-2 to TRBJ2-3; 14 nucleotides match TRBD2. This receptor was obtained from a man between 35 and 75 years old with stage III lung adenocarcinoma. Specimen: peripheral blood mononuclear cells, collected before any cancer treatment. The CDR3 bases are TGTGCCAGCCAGTGGGGACTAGCGGGGGAGGGCACGCAGTATTTT. This sequence encodes CASQWGLAGEGTQYF.